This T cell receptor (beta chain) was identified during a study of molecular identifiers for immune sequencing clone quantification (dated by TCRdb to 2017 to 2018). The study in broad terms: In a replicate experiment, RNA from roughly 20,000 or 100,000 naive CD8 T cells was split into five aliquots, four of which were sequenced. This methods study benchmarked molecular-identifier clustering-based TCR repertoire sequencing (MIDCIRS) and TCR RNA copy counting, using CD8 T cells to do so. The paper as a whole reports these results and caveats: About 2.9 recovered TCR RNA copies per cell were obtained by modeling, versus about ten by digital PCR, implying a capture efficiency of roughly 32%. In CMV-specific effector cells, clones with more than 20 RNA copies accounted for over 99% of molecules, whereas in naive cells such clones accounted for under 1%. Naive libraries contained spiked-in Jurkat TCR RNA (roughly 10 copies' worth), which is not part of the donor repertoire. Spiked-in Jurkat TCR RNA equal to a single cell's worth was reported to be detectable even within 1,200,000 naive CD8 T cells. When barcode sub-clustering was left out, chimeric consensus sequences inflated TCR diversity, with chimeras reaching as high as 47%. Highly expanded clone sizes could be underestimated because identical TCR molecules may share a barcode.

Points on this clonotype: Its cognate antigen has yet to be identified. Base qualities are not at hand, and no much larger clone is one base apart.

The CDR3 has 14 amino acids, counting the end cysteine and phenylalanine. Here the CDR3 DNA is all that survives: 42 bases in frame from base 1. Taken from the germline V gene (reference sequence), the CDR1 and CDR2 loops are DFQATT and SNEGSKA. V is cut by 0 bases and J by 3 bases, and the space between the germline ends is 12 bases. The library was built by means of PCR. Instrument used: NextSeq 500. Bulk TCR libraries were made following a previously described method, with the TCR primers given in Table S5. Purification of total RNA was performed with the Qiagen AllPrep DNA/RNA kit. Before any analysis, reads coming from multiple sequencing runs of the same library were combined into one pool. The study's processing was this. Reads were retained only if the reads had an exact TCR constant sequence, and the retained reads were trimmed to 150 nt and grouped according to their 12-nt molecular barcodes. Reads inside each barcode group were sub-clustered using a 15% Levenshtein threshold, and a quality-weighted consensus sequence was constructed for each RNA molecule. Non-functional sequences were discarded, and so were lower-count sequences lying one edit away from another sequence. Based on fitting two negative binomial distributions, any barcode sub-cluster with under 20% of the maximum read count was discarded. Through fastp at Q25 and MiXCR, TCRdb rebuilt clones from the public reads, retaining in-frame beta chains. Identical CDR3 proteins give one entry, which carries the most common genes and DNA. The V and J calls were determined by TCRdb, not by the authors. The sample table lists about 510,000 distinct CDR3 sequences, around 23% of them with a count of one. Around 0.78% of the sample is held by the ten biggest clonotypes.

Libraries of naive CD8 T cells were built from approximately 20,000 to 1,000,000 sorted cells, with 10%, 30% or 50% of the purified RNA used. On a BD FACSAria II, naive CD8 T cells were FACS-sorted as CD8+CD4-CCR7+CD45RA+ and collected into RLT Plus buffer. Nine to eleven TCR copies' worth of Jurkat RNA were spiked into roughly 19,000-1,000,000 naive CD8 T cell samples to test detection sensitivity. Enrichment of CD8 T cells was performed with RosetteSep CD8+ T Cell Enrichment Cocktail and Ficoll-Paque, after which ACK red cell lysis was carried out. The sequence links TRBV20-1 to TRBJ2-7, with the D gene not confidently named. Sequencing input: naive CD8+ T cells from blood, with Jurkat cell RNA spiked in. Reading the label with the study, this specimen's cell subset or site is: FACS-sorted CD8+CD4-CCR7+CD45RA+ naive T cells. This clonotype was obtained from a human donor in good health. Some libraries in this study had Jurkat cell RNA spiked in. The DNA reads TGCAGTGCTAGAGAGCTGGCGGTAGACTACGAGCAGTACTTC. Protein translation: CSARELAVDYEQYF.